The 3 T cell receptor beta chains presented below share a single source sample, sequenced in a study of T cell responses to AZD1222 COVID-19 vaccine. Here immunoSEQ multiplex PCR was the method, and the copy in TCRdb shows in-frame clones only, minus some. This sample has 150,000 or so clones, with about nine tenths found just once. Material: peripheral blood, obtained 28 days after the second AZD1222 dose. Receptors originate from an adult who received the AZD1222 COVID-19 vaccine.

V and J are TRBV5-6 and TRBJ1-5, with 7 bases that match TRBD1. The CDR3 runs 17 residues. CDR1 is SGHDT, CDR2 YYEEEE, per germline. After removal of 0 bases from V and 0 bases from J, the junction contained 6 bases not matched to a gene. CDR3 amino acids: CASSLGTGYYSNQPQHF. The DNA for the CDR3 is TGTGCCAGCAGCTTGGGGACAGGCTATTATAGCAATCAGCCCCAGCATTTT.

For the CDR3, the DNA is TGTGCCAGCTCCCAGCGGGAGGCTTACAATGAGCAGTTCTTC. Its translation is CASSQREAYNEQFF. The chain combines TRBV6-5 with TRBJ2-1; 9 positions match TRBD2. Trimming took 8 bases from V and 4 from J; bases not matched to a gene: 6. The CDR3 has 14 residues. The germline V gene encodes CDR1 MNHEY and CDR2 SVGAGI.

The CDR3 DNA sequence: TGCGCCAGCAGCCATTTAGCGGGAGACGGCACAGATACGCAGTATTTT. Its protein product is CASSHLAGDGTDTQYF. The chain couples TRBV4-3 to TRBJ2-3, with 9 bases that match TRBD2. Unmatched junction bases numbered 5, after V lost 3 bases and J lost 1 base. The CDR3 is 16 residues long. In germline, CDR1 is LGHNA, CDR2 YSLEER.